The rows below give T cell receptor beta chains drawn from one sample of a study of blood T cell repertoires in COVID-19. The protocol was immunoSEQ multiplex PCR, while the TCRdb copy is restricted to in-frame clones and leaves out a portion. Of fewer than 250,000 clones in the sample, approximately 91% are singletons; the top ten hold 1.1%. The sample comprised peripheral blood. All receptors derive from a man aged 25 to 40 with acute or convalescent COVID-19. Both conserved end residues are part of each CDR3. D genes are given only for firm matches. A clone size is listed for some rows: how often the clone was seen (once, few, many), or a class if it is expanded.

D gene: .
J gene: TRBJ2-2
V gene: TRBV27
clone size: .
CDR3 protein: CASSFPGVGRGELFF
CDR3 DNA: TGTGCCAGCAGTTTCCCCGGAGTAGGGAGGGGGGAGCTGTTTTTT

D gene: .
J gene: TRBJ2-5
V gene: TRBV6-5
clone size: .
CDR3 protein: CATKTGLIKETQYF
CDR3 DNA: TGTGCCACCAAAACAGGGCTTATTAAAGAGACCCAGTACTTC

D gene: .
J gene: TRBJ1-6
V gene: TRBV6-1
clone size: once
CDR3 protein: CASSETRSSYNSPLHF
CDR3 DNA: TGTGCCAGCAGTGAAACTAGGAGCTCCTATAATTCACCCCTCCACTTT

D gene: .
J gene: TRBJ2-5
V gene: TRBV28
clone size: .
CDR3 protein: CASSLGGAQETQYF
CDR3 DNA: TGTGCCAGCAGTTTAGGGGGGGCCCAAGAGACCCAGTACTTC

D gene: .
J gene: TRBJ2-7
V gene: TRBV18
clone size: .
CDR3 protein: CASSPPEVRYEQYF
CDR3 DNA: TGTGCCAGCTCACCACCGGAGGTTCGCTACGAGCAGTACTTC

D gene: TRBD1
J gene: TRBJ2-2
V gene: TRBV5-6
clone size: .
CDR3 protein: CASSPTGWVPGELFF
CDR3 DNA: TGTGCCAGCAGCCCGACAGGGTGGGTCCCCGGGGAGCTGTTTTTT

D gene: .
J gene: TRBJ1-5
V gene: TRBV9
clone size: .
CDR3 protein: CASSGLRADQPQHF
CDR3 DNA: TGTGCCAGCAGCGGCCTACGCGCGGATCAGCCCCAGCATTTT

D gene: .
J gene: TRBJ1-1
V gene: TRBV6-5
clone size: .
CDR3 protein: CASSNGRGAEAFF
CDR3 DNA: TGTGCCAGCAGTAACGGCCGGGGAGCCGAAGCTTTCTTT

D gene: TRBD1
J gene: TRBJ2-7
V gene: TRBV11-3
clone size: .
CDR3 protein: CASSQGGQGAYEQYF
CDR3 DNA: TGTGCCAGCAGCCAAGGGGGACAGGGAGCCTACGAGCAGTACTTC

D gene: .
J gene: TRBJ1-2
V gene: TRBV30
clone size: .
CDR3 protein: CAWAYGRTAAGGYTF
CDR3 DNA: TGTGCCTGGGCCTACGGGCGGACGGCGGCGGGGGGCTACACCTTC

D gene: TRBD1
J gene: TRBJ2-7
V gene: TRBV14
clone size: .
CDR3 protein: CASSQVRQGGEQYF
CDR3 DNA: TGTGCCAGCAGCCAAGTAAGACAGGGTGGCGAGCAGTACTTC

D gene: TRBD2
J gene: TRBJ2-1
V gene: TRBV3-1/TRBV3-2
clone size: .
CDR3 protein: CASSVGTSGTNNEQFF
CDR3 DNA: TGTGCCAGCAGCGTGGGGACTAGCGGGACTAACAATGAGCAGTTCTTC

D gene: TRBD1
J gene: TRBJ1-2
V gene: TRBV7-6
clone size: .
CDR3 protein: CASTSGTVKTNYGYTF
CDR3 DNA: TGTGCCAGCACCTCCGGGACAGTCAAGACTAACTATGGCTACACCTTC

D gene: .
J gene: TRBJ1-6
V gene: TRBV6-1
clone size: .
CDR3 protein: CASSEAQWATNSPLHF
CDR3 DNA: TGTGCCAGCAGTGAAGCGCAGTGGGCCACAAATTCACCCCTCCACTTT

D gene: .
J gene: TRBJ2-2
V gene: TRBV10-2
clone size: .
CDR3 protein: CASSDFTGELFF
CDR3 DNA: TGCGCCAGCAGCGACTTCACCGGGGAGCTGTTTTTT

D gene: TRBD2
J gene: TRBJ2-1
V gene: TRBV30
clone size: .
CDR3 protein: CASASGNFDEQFF
CDR3 DNA: TGTGCCTCCGCTAGCGGCAACTTCGATGAGCAGTTCTTC

D gene: .
J gene: TRBJ1-2
V gene: TRBV5-1
clone size: .
CDR3 protein: CASSPGTFNYGYTF
CDR3 DNA: TGCGCCAGCAGCCCAGGAACTTTTAACTATGGCTACACCTTC

D gene: TRBD1
J gene: TRBJ1-2
V gene: TRBV28
clone size: .
CDR3 protein: CASSLHVEGAGYGYTF
CDR3 DNA: TGTGCCAGCAGTCTCCACGTGGAGGGGGCAGGCTATGGCTACACCTTC

D gene: .
J gene: TRBJ1-2
V gene: TRBV30
clone size: .
CDR3 protein: CACTPSFSHGYTF
CDR3 DNA: TGTGCCTGCACTCCTTCCTTCTCCCATGGCTACACCTTC

D gene: .
J gene: TRBJ1-2
V gene: TRBV4-2
clone size: .
CDR3 protein: CASSQDSPGGYGYTF
CDR3 DNA: TGTGCCAGCAGCCAAGACTCCCCCGGTGGCTATGGCTACACCTTC